The 32 T cell receptor beta chains reported below all come from one sample, sequenced in a study of early T cells in non-severe SARS-CoV-2 infection. From the 5' RACE reads, TCRdb called clonotypes with MiXCR, one entry per CDR3 protein. Of about 42,000 distinct CDR3 sequences listed, around 6.8% are singletons. Sequenced input: whole blood. All receptors come from an adult who was a healthcare worker with PCR-confirmed SARS-CoV-2 infection or an uninfected control (not recorded which).

V and J are TRBV11-2 and TRBJ2-7; D not resolved. The V gene lost 5 bases and the J gene lost 3 bases, with 11 bases spanning the gap. Germline assignment: CDR1 SGHAT and CDR2 FQNNGV. The CDR3 has 13 amino acids. The CDR3 here is CASSLNVLYEQYF. The CDR3 bases are TGTGCCAGCAGCCTGAACGTCCTCTACGAGCAGTACTTC.

This rearrangement joins TRBV30 to TRBJ1-6, with D maybe TRBD1 (5 bases). The V and J ends lost 5 bases and 7 bases respectively, with 9 bases between them. Germline CDR1 and CDR2: GTSNPN and SVGIG (reference sequence). The CDR3 contains 12 residues. CDR3: CAWRDQNSPLHF. The CDR3 region has the DNA TGTGCCTGGCGGGACCAGAATTCACCCCTCCACTTT.

This chain links TRBV30 with TRBJ1-4; D is unclear. Germline V gives CDR1 GTSNPN, CDR2 SVGIG (reference sequence). Trimming pared 0 bases from V and 3 bases from J, leaving 8 bases between. CDR3 length equals 14 residues. The CDR3 coding sequence is TGTGCCTGGAGTGTGGGTAACGCTAATGAAAAACTGTTTTTT. Encoded protein: CAWSVGNANEKLFF.

This clonotype was picked up a small number of times. V and J are TRBV19 and TRBJ2-5; a possible D gene is TRBD2 (6 bases). V shed 8 bases and J shed 1 base, with 17 bases lying between them. Germline CDR1 reads LNHDA; CDR2 reads SQIVND (reference sequence). The CDR3 consists of 15 residues. The CDR3 bases are TGTGCCAGTTCTTGGGGTAGCGGAATCCAAGAGACCCAGTACTTC. This encodes CASSWGSGIQETQYF.

This clonotype was seen many times. The rearrangement joins TRBV10-3 to TRBJ2-1; 10 nucleotides line up with TRBD2. The ends lost 6 bases at V and 0 bases at J; junction bases unmatched: 2. Per the germline V gene, CDR1 is ENHRY and CDR2 is SYGVKD. The CDR3 contains 15 residues. The CDR3 coding sequence is TGTGCCATCAGGTCTAGCGGGGGCTCCTACAATGAGCAGTTCTTC. Its protein product is CAIRSSGGSYNEQFF.

The chain carries TRBV6-5 and TRBJ1-3, with D possibly matching TRBD1 (6 bases). Trimming took off 6 bases at V and 1 base at J, with 13 bases between the two ends. This CDR3 has 15 residues. CDR1 is MNHEY, CDR2 SVGAGI, per germline. CDR3 loop: CASRVPGESGNTIYF. CDR3 coding DNA: TGTGCCAGCAGAGTTCCAGGGGAATCTGGAAACACCATATATTTT.

This clonotype was counted ten times or more. Here the CDR3 DNA reads TGTGCCAGCAAGGCGGTAACAGAAGCTTTCTTT. Protein sequence: CASKAVTEAFF. V and J are TRBV12-3 or TRBV12-4 and TRBJ1-1; no reliable D call. Trimming stripped 7 bases from V and 8 bases from J, with 11 bases between. The CDR3 is made up of 11 amino acids.

The genes are TRBV10-3 and TRBJ1-1, with D unclear. Germline CDR1 reads ENHRY; CDR2 reads SYGVKD. CDR3 length equals 15 residues. Trimming removed 4 bases at V and 2 bases at J, with 14 bases between. This CDR3 reads CAISGLGSPNTEAFF. CDR3 nucleotide sequence: TGTGCCATCAGTGGGCTGGGTTCTCCCAACACTGAAGCTTTCTTT.

The chain joins TRBV7-2 to TRBJ2-7, with D hard to call. Per the germline V gene, CDR1 is SGHTA and CDR2 is FQGNSA. Trimming shortened V by 5 bases and J by 4 bases, and 12 bases separated the two germline ends. The CDR3 sequence is 13 residues long. CDR3: CASSTPPNYEQYF. CDR3 DNA sequence: TGTGCCAGCAGCACGCCCCCTAATTACGAGCAGTACTTC. The full variable domain, rest sourced from reference TRBV7-2 and TRBJ2-7, is GAGVSQSPSNKVTEKGKDVELRCDPISGHTALYWYRQSLGQGLEFLIYFQGNSAPDKSGLPSDRFSAERTGGSVSTLTIQRTQQEDSAVYLCASSTPPNYEQYFGPGTRLTVT.

The rearrangement joins TRBV20-1 to TRBJ2-5; TRBD1 agrees at 7 bases. Trimming at V came to 5 bases and at J to 7 bases, leaving 16 bases not matched to a gene. Per germline, CDR1 DFQATT and CDR2 SNEGSKA (reference sequence). CDR3 length: 15 residues. This CDR3 is CSALARDSNKGTQYF. The CDR3 bases are TGCAGTGCTCTAGCCCGGGACAGCAACAAGGGGACCCAGTACTTC.

This clonotype was seen a handful of times. The CDR3 here is CASSVEDGNNEKLFF. The CDR3 DNA is TGTGCCAGCAGCGTAGAGGACGGGAATAATGAAAAACTGTTTTTT. This sequence joins TRBV9 and TRBJ1-4, with D uncertain. CDR1 SGDLS and CDR2 YYNGEE come from the germline V gene. CDR3 length equals 15 residues. V was clipped by 0 bases and J by 4 bases, with 10 bases between them. Supplemented by reference TRBV9 and TRBJ1-4, the full variable domain reads DSGVTQTPKHLITATGQRVTLRCSPRSGDLSVYWYQQSLDQGLQFLIQYYNGEERAKGNILERFSAQQFPDLHSELNLSSLELGDSALYFCASSVEDGNNEKLFFGSGTQLSVL.

The table lists this clonotype with many counts. This CDR3 is CSVAGQGLYNEQFF. The CDR3 DNA is TGCAGCGTTGCGGGACAGGGTTTATACAATGAGCAGTTCTTC. The chain recombines TRBV29-1 with TRBJ2-1; 9 nucleotides match TRBD1. Trimming cost V 4 bases and J 4 bases; bases outside gene matches: 5. This CDR3 spans 14 amino acids. Germline values: CDR1 SQVTM, CDR2 ANQGSEA.

The chain has TRBV28 and TRBJ2-7, with TRBD1 identical over 9 bases. CDR3 length: 18 amino acids. J was trimmed by 4 bases and V by 1 base; bases with no gene match: 14. Germline V gene sequence: CDR1 MDHEN, CDR2 SYDVKM. CDR3 nucleotides: TGTGCCAGCAGTTTATCGGACCCGGGACAGGGAGACAAGTACGAGCAGTACTTC. Amino acids: CASSLSDPGQGDKYEQYF. Full variable domain (rest looked up from reference TRBV28 and TRBJ2-7): DVKVTQSSRYLVKRTGEKVFLECVQDMDHENMFWYRQDPGLGLRLIYFSYDVKMKEKGDIPEGYSVSREKKERFSLILESASTNQTSMYLCASSLSDPGQGDKYEQYFGPGTRLTVT.

Many counts were recorded for this clonotype. The genes are TRBV10-3 and TRBJ1-1; D is undetermined. Deletions cut 4 bases from V and 1 base from J, with 10 bases between. In germline, CDR1 is ENHRY, CDR2 SYGVKD. The CDR3 sequence is 14 residues long. The CDR3 region has the DNA TGTGCCATCAGTGCTGTACGAGGGAACACTGAAGCTTTCTTT. Residues: CAISAVRGNTEAFF.

This clonotype was observed at least ten times. CDR3: CASSLAGGSSYNEQFF. The CDR3 nucleotides read TGTGCCAGCAGCTTGGCCGGGGGGAGCTCCTACAATGAGCAGTTCTTC. The chain links TRBV5-4 to TRBJ2-1; TRBD2 agrees at 7 bases. Looked up from germline, CDR1 is SGHNT and CDR2 is YYREEE (reference sequence). The CDR3 runs 16 residues. Trimming removed 0 bases from V and 0 bases from J; junction bases left unmatched: 3.

This clonotype was recorded many times. In DNA form, the CDR3 reads TGTGCCAGCAGTTTAGCCAGGGGGCCCAAAAACATTCAGTACTTC. The encoded protein is CASSLARGPKNIQYF. The chain joins TRBV27 to TRBJ2-4, with TRBD1 matching over 8 bases. CDR3 length: 15 residues. Germline CDR1 MNHEY, CDR2 SMNVEV (reference sequence). The V segment lost 2 bases and the J segment 2 bases; nucleotides outside the gene matches: 2.

The genes are TRBV20-1 and TRBJ2-3, with 9 bases identical to TRBD2. V was pared by 6 bases and J by 2 bases, with 12 bases of the junction left unmatched. The CDR3 spans 16 residues. The V gene's germline CDR1 is DFQATT and CDR2 SNEGSKA (reference sequence). For the CDR3, the DNA is TGCAGTGCGCAGCGGGGGGACCTAACTTACACAGATACGCAGTATTTT. It codes for CSAQRGDLTYTDTQYF.

The chain combines TRBV7-6 with TRBJ2-3, with 8 bases identical to TRBD1. The trim removed 5 bases at V and 10 bases at J, leaving 8 bases unmatched. The CDR3 contains 13 residues. The V gene's germline CDR1 is SGHVS and CDR2 FNYEAQ. The CDR3 nucleotides read TGTGCCAGCAGCCCTCAAGACAGGGGTGCGCAGTATTTT. This sequence encodes CASSPQDRGAQYF.

In its sample, this clonotype was seen many times. The rearrangement joins TRBV29-1 to TRBJ1-1; D unresolved. This CDR3 has 13 amino acids. The germline CDR1 and CDR2 sequences are SQVTM and ANQGSEA. The V end lost 1 base, the J end lost 7 bases, and 13 bases lay between the germline ends. The chain's CDR3 is CSVEGWGGNEAFF. The CDR3 DNA reads TGCAGCGTTGAAGGCTGGGGTGGGAATGAAGCTTTCTTT. Together with reference TRBV29-1 and TRBJ1-1, the CDR3 gives the full variable domain: SAVISQKPSRDICQRGTSLTIQCQVDSQVTMMFWYRQQPGQSLTLIATANQGSEATYESGFVIDKFPISRPNLTFSTLTVSNMSPEDSSIYLCSVEGWGGNEAFFGQGTRLTVV.

This clonotype was recorded a few times. The V and J genes are TRBV5-4 and TRBJ1-1, with D tentatively TRBD1 (6 bases). Germline V gene sequence: CDR1 SGHNT, CDR2 YYREEE (reference sequence). Trimming left V 2 bases short and J 2 bases short, with 13 bases between. The CDR3 spans 15 residues. In DNA form, the CDR3 reads TGTGCCAGCAGCTTCGAGGACAGACTTAACACTGAAGCTTTCTTT. This sequence encodes CASSFEDRLNTEAFF.

This clonotype was found many times. The chain has TRBV5-1 and TRBJ2-1, with D hard to call. Germline CDR1 reads SGHRS; CDR2 reads YFSETQ. The CDR3 totals 11 residues. The V end lost 1 base, the J end lost 9 bases, and 5 bases lay between the germline ends. The CDR3 nucleotides are TGCGCCAGCAGCTTGCCGGGTGAGCAGTTCTTC. Translating gives CASSLPGEQFF.

The chain combines TRBV21-1 with TRBJ1-5; TRBD1, the table's D call, was not compared with the DNA. TRBV21-1 is designated a pseudogene. There are 14 residues in the CDR3. CDR3 bases: TGTGCCAGCAGCAACGACAGAAGCAATCAGCCCCAGCATTTT. It yields the protein CASSNDRSNQPQHF.

This clonotype turned up a few times. The chain recombines TRBV29-1 with TRBJ2-5; D gene unclear. V lost 2 bases and J 5 bases, leaving 6 bases between the germline ends. CDR1 SQVTM and CDR2 ANQGSEA come from the germline V gene. This CDR3 region has 11 residues. DNA of the CDR3: TGCAGCGTTGAATCCGGGGAGACCCAGTACTTC. Translating it yields CSVESGETQYF.

This clonotype was found many times. The V gene is TRBV6-6, the J gene TRBJ1-3; D gene uncertain. This CDR3 region has 18 residues. Between the trimmed V and J ends, which lost 6 bases and 0 bases, there was a span of 21 bases. Germline loops: CDR1 MNHNY, CDR2 SVGAGI (reference sequence). The CDR3 DNA is TGTGCCAGCAGCAGAAAAGGTCCGGGGAACAACTCTGGAAACACCATATATTTT. This translates into CASSRKGPGNNSGNTIYF.

This clonotype has more than one count but fewer than ten. This rearrangement joins TRBV19 to TRBJ1-1; tentative D call: TRBD1 (5 bases). CDR3 size: 14 residues. From germline, CDR1 is LNHDA and CDR2 SQIVND (reference sequence). V was shortened by 4 bases and J by 1 base, with 10 bases between the two germline ends. DNA of the CDR3: TGTGCCAGTAGTACTCAGGGTGGGAACACTGAAGCTTTCTTT. Translation gives CASSTQGGNTEAFF.

This chain connects TRBV6-1 to TRBJ1-1; D may be TRBD1 (5 bases). Trimming shortened V by 7 bases and J by 0 bases, and 15 bases separated the two germline ends. The CDR3 extends over 15 amino acids. Germline-derived CDR1 and CDR2 are MNHNS and SASEGT. The CDR3 loop reads CASTPRGPLNTEAFF. The CDR3 nucleotides are TGTGCCAGCACCCCGCGGGGCCCTTTGAACACTGAAGCTTTCTTT.

This clonotype was detected many times. The CDR3 loop is CSARDSPGGPYGYTF. CDR3 sequence (DNA): TGCAGTGCTAGAGATTCCCCCGGCGGACCCTATGGCTACACCTTC. This chain connects TRBV20-1 to TRBJ1-2; D remains ambiguous. V lost 0 bases and J lost 4, with 15 bases in between. Germline CDR1 DFQATT, CDR2 SNEGSKA (reference sequence). The CDR3 consists of 15 residues.

This clonotype was observed at least ten times. The chain has TRBV7-2 and TRBJ1-1; 7 nucleotides match TRBD1. The CDR3 is 13 residues long. In germline, CDR1 is SGHTA, CDR2 FQGNSA. V lost 2 bases to trimming and J lost 9 bases; unmatched junction nucleotides: 6. The CDR3: CASSLWGGGQAFF. CDR3 in DNA: TGTGCCAGCAGCTTATGGGGAGGGGGCCAAGCTTTCTTT. The variable domain in full, completed from reference TRBV7-2 and TRBJ1-1, reads GAGVSQSPSNKVTEKGKDVELRCDPISGHTALYWYRQSLGQGLEFLIYFQGNSAPDKSGLPSDRFSAERTGGSVSTLTIQRTQQEDSAVYLCASSLWGGGQAFFGQGTRLTVV.

In its sample, this clonotype was seen many times. The rearrangement links TRBV7-2 to TRBJ2-3; D possibly corresponds to TRBD2 (6 bases). The length of the CDR3 is 15 residues. Trimming left V 1 base short and J 0 bases short, with 8 bases between. Germline CDR1 and CDR2: SGHTA and FQGNSA. The CDR3 loop reads CASSLGRDSTDTQYF. DNA for the CDR3: TGTGCCAGCAGCTTAGGGCGGGACAGCACAGATACGCAGTATTTT.

This clonotype was observed at least ten times. The rearrangement uses TRBV7-9 and TRBJ1-4; D possibly corresponds to TRBD1 (5 bases). Germline V CDR1 and CDR2: SEHNR, FQNEAQ (reference sequence). This CDR3 region has 15 residues. With 4 bases removed from V and 7 bases from J, the gap between germline ends came to 16 bases. The DNA for the CDR3 is TGTGCCAGCAGCTCTCGAGGGGATGCTTTTGAAAAACTGTTTTTT. It translates to CASSSRGDAFEKLFF.

This clonotype has a handful of counts. The rearrangement links TRBV27 to TRBJ2-7; D is undetermined. The V gene's germline CDR1 is MNHEY and CDR2 SMNVEV (reference sequence). The ends were cut back, 8 bases at V and 3 bases at J, with 5 bases in the middle. This CDR3 has 10 amino acids. CDR3 sequence (DNA): TGTGCCAGCGGGTACTACGAGCAGTACTTC. Its protein is CASGYYEQYF.

This clonotype has a handful of counts. The rearrangement links TRBV11-2 to TRBJ2-2, with 7 positions matching TRBD1. V shed 1 base and J 0 bases; nucleotides not matched to a gene: 2. The CDR3 contains 16 residues. Germline CDR1 SGHAT, CDR2 FQNNGV. The chain's CDR3 is CASSLVGTANTGELFF. CDR3 DNA sequence: TGTGCCAGCAGCTTAGTAGGGACAGCGAACACCGGGGAGCTGTTTTTT.